The 8 T cell receptor beta chains presented below share a single source sample, sequenced in a study of human T cells and chemical hapten exposure. The time point denotes: patch test 1, 2 weeks after DPC sensitization. Treatment given: therapeutic diphenylcyclopropenone sensitization with weekly scalp DPC. MiXCR was run by TCRdb on the RACE reads, yielding one entry per CDR3 protein. This table holds 45,000 to 70,000 distinct CDR3 sequences, about 9.3% found once. Sequencing used whole blood, obtained in connection with sensitization to the hapten diphenylcyclopropenone (DPC). Every receptor here comes from a woman between 35 and 50 years old with alopecia areata. Some clones in this sample may be carry-over from other donors' samples.

The genes are TRBV7-2 and TRBJ1-1; D is unresolved. The germline CDR1 and CDR2 sequences are SGHTA and FQGNSA. Trimming took off 1 base at V and 1 base at J, with 7 bases between the two ends. CDR3 length: 14 amino acids. CDR3 DNA: TGTGCCAGCAGCTTAGGGAGGCGGAACACTGAAGCTTTCTTT. Translated: CASSLGRRNTEAFF.

This clonotype came up a few times. The genes are TRBV28 and TRBJ2-1; D perhaps matches TRBD2 (5 bases). Looked up from germline, CDR1 is MDHEN and CDR2 is SYDVKM. The CDR3 is 14 amino acids. V was clipped by 1 base and J by 6 bases, with 10 bases between them. The CDR3 loop reads CASSLYRDFNEQFF. The DNA of the CDR3 is TGTGCCAGCAGTTTATATCGGGATTTCAATGAGCAGTTCTTC.

The chain's CDR3 is CSAQPPDTGELFF. The CDR3 DNA follows: TGCAGTGCCCAACCCCCCGACACCGGGGAGCTGTTTTTT. This chain joins TRBV20-1 and TRBJ2-2; no reliable D call. Germline-derived CDR1 and CDR2 are DFQATT and SNEGSKA (reference sequence). V gave up 6 bases and J gave up 3 bases, with 11 bases separating them. The CDR3 sequence is 13 residues long.

As DNA, the CDR3 is TGTGCCAGCAGTGCGCTAGCGGGGGGGCCCCATGAGCAGTTCTTC. Protein sequence: CASSALAGGPHEQFF. The V and J genes are TRBV2 and TRBJ2-1, with TRBD2 matching over 12 bases. CDR1 is SNHLY and CDR2 is FYNNEI in the germline V gene. The CDR3 consists of 15 residues. V was clipped by 4 bases and J by 8 bases; unmatched bases: 6.

This clonotype was counted only a few times. One junction end disagrees with the germline gene, perhaps due to a read error. The chain employs TRBV29-1 and TRBJ2-5, with D possibly being TRBD1 (5 bases). Germline V gene lookup returns CDR1 SQVTM and CDR2 ANQGSEA. The CDR3 is made up of 9 amino acids. The CDR3 spells CSVPGAAIF. The CDR3 DNA follows: TGCAGCGTACCTGGGGCGGCCATCTTC.

The sample holds a few counts of this clonotype. This chain connects TRBV20-1 to TRBJ2-3; D gene uncertain. This CDR3 spans 13 amino acids. CDR1 is DFQATT, CDR2 SNEGSKA, per germline (reference sequence). Trimming took 4 bases from V and 1 from J, leaving 9 bases between them. The CDR3 sequence is CSATVDGTDTQYF. CDR3 bases: TGCAGTGCTACCGTAGATGGCACAGATACGCAGTATTTT.

This clonotype turned up a few times. The chain employs TRBV6-1 and TRBJ1-1; 8 bases map to TRBD1. This CDR3 is built from 15 residues. Per germline, CDR1 MNHNS and CDR2 SASEGT. The junction had 9 bases not matched to a gene; V was cut back by 6 bases and J by 3 bases. CDR3 in amino acids: CASSRDKTGDTEAFF. The CDR3 DNA reads as TGTGCCAGCAGCCGGGACAAGACAGGGGACACTGAAGCTTTCTTT.

This clonotype has at least ten counts. The V and J genes are TRBV4-1 and TRBJ2-7; 9 bases line up with TRBD1. V lost 3 bases to trimming and J lost 5 bases; unmatched junction nucleotides: 11. The CDR3 loop spans 16 amino acids. Germline V gene sequence: CDR1 MGHRA, CDR2 YSYEKL. The CDR3 nucleotides read TGCGCCAGCAGCCATGAAACCGGGACAGGGCAAGACGAGCAGTACTTC. Translating gives CASSHETGTGQDEQYF.